The entry below gives a single T cell receptor (beta chain) sequence along with its context. This sample stems from a study of blood T cell repertoires in COVID-19. Whole-study context: Both acute and convalescent COVID-19 samples were obtained from the United States, Italy and Spain. The cDNA or gDNA used as material had been derived from T cells, B-cell-depleted T cells, or PBMCs.

The germline V gene has CDR1 LGHNA and CDR2 YNFKEQ. This CDR3 region has 15 residues. J gave up 4 bases and V 2 bases, and 5 bases lay outside the gene matches. In the authors' workflow: Reference gene primer amplification gave estimated nucleated cell counts. Profiled with immunoSEQ multiplex PCR; TCRdb holds only in-frame clones, not every one. From that table come the V and J calls and clone size; the DNA was used to work out D and trimming. The sample consists of about 83,000 clones, around 90% of them appearing once. The source material was peripheral blood. The clonotype was recovered from a woman aged 45-65 years with active or convalescent COVID-19. The J gene is TRBJ2-1, the V gene TRBV4-2; 7 bases match TRBD1. The CDR3 DNA sequence: TGTGCCAGCAGCCAACCGGGACAGTCATACAATGAGCAGTTCTTC. Translated, it gives CASSQPGQSYNEQFF.